The 22 T cell receptor beta chains reported below all come from one sample, sequenced in a study of radiotherapy plus CTLA-4 blockade in lung cancer. Sequenced by immunoSEQ multiplex PCR; TCRdb stores in-frame clones only, minus some. The data show approximately 80,000 clones, roughly 79% seen once. Sequenced material: peripheral blood, taken from a patient treated with radiotherapy plus ipilimumab. Source of these receptors: a human donor with non-small cell lung cancer whose response to radiotherapy plus ipilimumab could not be evaluated. Some clones in this sample may be carry-over from other donors' samples.

The gene calls are TRBV5-1 and TRBJ2-2; tentatively, D is TRBD2 (6 bases). Germline values: CDR1 SGHRS, CDR2 YFSETQ. There are 18 residues in the CDR3. The V gene lost 0 bases and the J gene lost 0 bases, with 15 bases spanning the gap. DNA for the CDR3: TGCGCCAGCAGCTTGGTTGGGGCGGGGTTACCGAACACCGGGGAGCTGTTTTTT. The encoded protein is CASSLVGAGLPNTGELFF. The full variable domain, with the rest looked up from reference TRBV5-1 and TRBJ2-2, is KAGVTQTPRYLIKTRGQQVTLSCSPISGHRSVSWYQQTPGQGLQFLFEYFSETQRNKGNFPGRFSGRQFSNSRSEMNVSTLELGDSALYLCASSLVGAGLPNTGELFFGEGSRLTVL.

The V gene is TRBV29-1, the J gene TRBJ1-2; D possibly corresponds to TRBD1 (6 bases). V was cut by 3 bases and J by 4 bases, with 18 bases left in between. The CDR3 consists of 15 residues. The germline V gene encodes CDR1 SQVTM and CDR2 ANQGSEA. The CDR3 region has the DNA TGCAGCGTTGACTTAAAGGGGGGGGCAGGCTATGGCTACACCTTC. Its translation: CSVDLKGGAGYGYTF.

The chain combines TRBV2 with TRBJ1-2, with unresolved D. The CDR3 covers 11 residues. Germline V lookup: CDR1 SNHLY, CDR2 FYNNEI. The V end was cut by 6 bases, the J end by 8 bases, with 10 bases between. CDR3 sequence (DNA): TGTGCCAGCAGCTCCCACGGGGGCTACACCTTC. This codes for CASSSHGGYTF.

This clone was picked up a small number of times. CDR3 DNA: TGTGCCAGCAGTGAATGGATTGACCAGGGGCAAGAGACCCAGTACTTC. Amino acid sequence: CASSEWIDQGQETQYF. J is TRBJ2-5 and V is TRBV2, with D perhaps TRBD1 (6 bases). The CDR3 runs 16 residues. Germline V lookup: CDR1 SNHLY, CDR2 FYNNEI. V lost 2 bases to trimming and J lost 2 bases, with 15 bases between them. Supplemented by reference TRBV2 and TRBJ2-5, the full variable domain reads EPEVTQTPSHQVTQMGQEVILRCVPISNHLYFYWYRQILGQKVEFLVSFYNNEISEKSEIFDDQFSVERPDGSNFTLKIRSTKLEDSAMYFCASSEWIDQGQETQYFGPGTRLLVL.

The V and J genes are TRBV5-1 and TRBJ1-3; TRBD1 might be the D (5 bases). This CDR3 spans 15 amino acids. V was shortened by 5 bases and J by 0 bases, with 12 bases between the two germline ends. CDR1 is SGHRS, CDR2 YFSETQ, per germline. The CDR3 nucleotides read TGCGCCAGCAGTCCAGACAGAAGCTCTGGAAACACCATATATTTT. Its translation is CASSPDRSSGNTIYF.

The V and J genes are TRBV19 and TRBJ1-2; the match to TRBD1 covers 7 bases. V lost 7 bases to trimming and J lost 1 base; unmatched junction nucleotides: 6. The CDR3 consists of 14 residues. Germline lookup yields CDR1 LNHDA and CDR2 SQIVND (reference sequence). The CDR3 coding sequence is TGTGCCAGTACCGCGGACAGGCTTAACTATGGCTACACCTTC. Its protein is CASTADRLNYGYTF.

This chain joins TRBV7-2 and TRBJ2-1; no clear D. The CDR3 sequence is 11 residues long. CDR1 SGHTA and CDR2 FQGNSA come from the germline V gene. Trimming removed 1 base at V and 9 bases at J, with 4 bases between. The CDR3 loop is CASSLDGEQFF. As DNA, the CDR3 is TGTGCCAGCAGCTTAGACGGTGAGCAGTTCTTC.

V usage is TRBV5-6 and J usage is TRBJ1-6, with TRBD1 matching over 8 bases. Germline values: CDR1 SGHDT, CDR2 YYEEEE. The CDR3 spans 14 residues. J was trimmed by 8 bases and V by 0 bases; bases with no gene match: 1. Here the CDR3 DNA reads TGTGCCAGCAGCTTGGTGACAGGGGATTCACCCCTCCACTTT. Translated: CASSLVTGDSPLHF.

The chain has TRBV28 and TRBJ2-7; TRBD1 might be the D (5 bases). The CDR3 runs to 11 residues. Germline CDR1 is MDHEN and CDR2 is SYDVKM. Between the trimmed V and J ends, which lost 2 bases and 7 bases, there was a span of 6 bases. The CDR3 loop is CASSLRQEQYF. CDR3 DNA sequence: TGTGCCAGCAGTTTAAGACAGGAGCAGTACTTC. The full variable domain, in which reference TRBV28 and TRBJ2-7 provide the parts outside the CDR3, is DVKVTQSSRYLVKRTGEKVFLECVQDMDHENMFWYRQDPGLGLRLIYFSYDVKMKEKGDIPEGYSVSREKKERFSLILESASTNQTSMYLCASSLRQEQYFGPGTRLTVT.

This clone was found a few times. V gene TRBV27 combines with J gene TRBJ2-7; 7 positions match TRBD1. Unmatched junction bases numbered 0, after V lost 0 bases and J lost 1 base. The CDR3 is 14 amino acids. CDR1 and CDR2 (germline): MNHEY, SMNVEV (reference sequence). DNA for the CDR3: TGTGCCAGCAGTTTATCACAGGGGTCCTACGAGCAGTACTTC. Translating gives CASSLSQGSYEQYF.

V is TRBV28 and J is TRBJ1-1; D unresolved. The CDR3 runs to 12 residues. CDR1 and CDR2 from the germline V gene are MDHEN and SYDVKM. Trimming shortened V by 5 bases and J by 8 bases, and 12 bases separated the two germline ends. CDR3 in amino acids: CASSLRGWEAFF. The CDR3 DNA follows: TGTGCCAGCAGTCTACGCGGATGGGAAGCTTTCTTT.

The genes are TRBV5-5 and TRBJ1-6; D perhaps matches TRBD1 (5 bases). The CDR3 has 17 residues. The V end lost 4 bases, the J end lost 8 bases, and 22 bases lay between the germline ends. Germline V lookup: CDR1 SGHKS, CDR2 YYEKEE (reference sequence). CDR3 protein: CASSLRGIWAGDSPLHF. CDR3 DNA sequence: TGTGCCAGCAGCCTGCGGGGCATTTGGGCGGGAGATTCACCCCTCCACTTT.

This rearrangement joins TRBV4-3 to TRBJ1-2; D perhaps matches TRBD1 (5 bases). The CDR3 length is 13 residues. V was pared by 2 bases and J by 6 bases, with 10 bases between. Looked up from germline, CDR1 is LGHNA and CDR2 is YSLEER. CDR3 DNA sequence: TGCGCCAGCAGCCAACAGGGAGGGGATGGCTACACCTTC. It specifies CASSQQGGDGYTF.

V usage is TRBV2 and J usage is TRBJ1-3; D is unresolved. The CDR3 contains 15 residues. CDR1 and CDR2 from the germline V gene are SNHLY and FYNNEI. The ends were cut back, 4 bases at V and 1 base at J, with 11 bases in the middle. CDR3 bases: TGTGCCAGCAGTGCTTACACGGGATCTGGAAACACCATATATTTT. This gives the protein CASSAYTGSGNTIYF. Together with reference TRBV2 and TRBJ1-3, the CDR3 gives the full variable domain: EPEVTQTPSHQVTQMGQEVILRCVPISNHLYFYWYRQILGQKVEFLVSFYNNEISEKSEIFDDQFSVERPDGSNFTLKIRSTKLEDSAMYFCASSAYTGSGNTIYFGEGSWLTVV.

The table lists this clone with a count of one. V gene TRBV11-2 combines with J gene TRBJ2-1, with D tentatively TRBD2 (5 bases). This CDR3 region has 15 residues. The germline V and J ends were trimmed by 5 bases and 3 bases, with 14 bases remaining between them. Germline V gives CDR1 SGHAT, CDR2 FQNNGV. CDR3 protein: CASSRVSGSYNEQFF. The CDR3 bases are TGTGCCAGCAGCAGAGTCAGCGGTAGCTACAATGAGCAGTTCTTC.

V gene TRBV6-5 combines with J gene TRBJ2-7; the D gene is possibly TRBD2 (6 bases). In germline, CDR1 is MNHEY, CDR2 SVGAGI. Trimming took 0 bases from V and 2 from J, leaving 8 bases between them. This CDR3 is built from 14 residues. The CDR3 protein is CASSYSGLPYEQYF. The CDR3 coding sequence is TGTGCCAGCAGTTACTCGGGACTCCCCTACGAGCAGTACTTC.

This chain links TRBV5-4 with TRBJ1-4, with TRBD1 as a possible D gene (5 bases). With 0 bases removed from V and 7 bases from J, the gap between germline ends came to 13 bases. The CDR3 consists of 15 residues. Germline CDR1 and CDR2: SGHNT and YYREEE (reference sequence). The CDR3 here is CASSLAPGIGEKLFF. The CDR3 nucleotides read TGTGCCAGCAGCTTGGCCCCAGGGATTGGTGAAAAACTGTTTTTT.

This chain connects TRBV25-1 to TRBJ1-6; D is perhaps TRBD1 (6 bases). CDR3 size: 14 residues. The germline V gene has CDR1 MGHDK and CDR2 SYGVNS. V was trimmed by 8 bases and J by 8 bases, leaving 16 bases between them. The CDR3 sequence: CASSATGKDSPLHF. DNA for the CDR3: TGTGCCAGCTCTGCAACAGGGAAGGATTCACCCCTCCACTTT. The variable domain in full, with the rest retrieved from reference TRBV25-1 and TRBJ1-6, is EADIYQTPRYLVIGTGKKITLECSQTMGHDKMYWYQQDPGMELHLIHYSYGVNSTEKGDLSSESTVSRIRTEHFPLTLESARPSHTSQYLCASSATGKDSPLHFGNGTRLTVT.

This clone appeared a single time. The final CDR3 position lacks the conserved phenylalanine or tryptophan, pointing to a likely read error. The chain is built from TRBV6-1 and TRBJ1-1; 7 positions agree with TRBD1. The CDR3 has 15 amino acids. Germline V lookup: CDR1 MNHNS, CDR2 SASEGT. V gave up 2 bases and J gave up 4 bases; unmatched junction bases: 7. The CDR3 protein is CASSEPNAGGTEAFL. CDR3 bases: TGTGCCAGCAGTGAACCGAACGCAGGGGGCACTGAAGCTTTCCTT.

This clone was detected only a few times. V is TRBV5-1 and J is TRBJ1-2; possible D gene TRBD1, 6 bases. V was clipped by 4 bases and J by 4 bases, with 17 bases between them. In germline, CDR1 is SGHRS, CDR2 YFSETQ. The CDR3 covers 15 residues. CDR3 sequence (DNA): TGCGCCAGCAGCCCCTATTACGGACAGTTCTATGGCTACACCTTC. Translated: CASSPYYGQFYGYTF.

The gene calls are TRBV4-3 and TRBJ2-3; 10 bases align to TRBD1. The V gene end was trimmed by 3 bases and the J gene end by 2 bases; junction bases not matched to a gene: 5. CDR3 length: 16 residues. Germline V CDR1 and CDR2: LGHNA, YSLEER. Here the CDR3 reads CASSQGQGSDTDTQYF. The CDR3 nucleotides read TGCGCCAGCAGCCAGGGACAGGGGAGTGACACAGATACGCAGTATTTT.

The gene calls are TRBV5-1 and TRBJ2-1, with 10 bases aligning to TRBD2. Looked up from germline, CDR1 is SGHRS and CDR2 is YFSETQ. This CDR3 is built from 15 residues. Trimming at V came to 5 bases and at J to 9 bases, leaving 11 bases not matched to a gene. The DNA of the CDR3 is TGCGCCAGCAGTTCGCTAGCGGGGGCTGGGAGTGAGCAGTTCTTC. Translated: CASSSLAGAGSEQFF.